Described below is a single T cell receptor beta chain sequence and its context. The antigen remains undetermined. Measured with immunoSEQ multiplex PCR; TCRdb has only the in-frame clones, and not every one. The data hold about 120,000 clones, with 95% to 96% observed a single time. This sample was included in a study of cytomegalovirus exposure and HLA in healthy donors. This CDR3 contains 13 residues. The trim removed 0 bases at V and 8 bases at J, leaving 3 bases unmatched. Per germline, CDR1 MNHEY and CDR2 SVGAGI. Study findings and constraints: Usually a TCR sequence was rare, but some public TCRs were found in many donors. 150 to 200 TCR beta chains were listed as cytomegalovirus-associated. Reports showed the classifier diagnosing cytomegalovirus status with high specificity and sensitivity. The authors confirmed in vitro that three CMV-associated chains were specific for CMV antigens.

The specimen sequenced was PBMCs. V and J are TRBV6-5 and TRBJ1-1; 7 nucleotides align to TRBD1. The receptor comes from a man aged 18 to 29 in good health and CMV-seronegative. CDR3 sequence (DNA): TGTGCCAGCAGTTACTCGAACAGGGGCGAAGCTTTCTTT. Amino acid sequence: CASSYSNRGEAFF.